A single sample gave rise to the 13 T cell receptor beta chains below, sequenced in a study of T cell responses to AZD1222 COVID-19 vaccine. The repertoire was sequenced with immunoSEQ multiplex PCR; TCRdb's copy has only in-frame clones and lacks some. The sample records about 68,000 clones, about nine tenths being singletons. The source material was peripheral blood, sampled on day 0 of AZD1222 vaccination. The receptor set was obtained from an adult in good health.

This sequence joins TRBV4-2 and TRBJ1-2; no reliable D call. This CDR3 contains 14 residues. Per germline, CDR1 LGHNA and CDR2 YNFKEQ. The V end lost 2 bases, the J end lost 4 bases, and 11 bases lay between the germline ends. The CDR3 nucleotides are TGTGCCAGCAGCCAACTCCCGAAAGGCTATGGCTACACCTTC. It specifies CASSQLPKGYGYTF.

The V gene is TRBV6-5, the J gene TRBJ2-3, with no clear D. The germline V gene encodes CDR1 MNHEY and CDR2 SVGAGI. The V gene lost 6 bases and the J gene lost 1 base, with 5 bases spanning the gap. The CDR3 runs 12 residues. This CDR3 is CASSQGTDTQYF. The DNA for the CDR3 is TGTGCCAGCAGCCAAGGCACAGATACGCAGTATTTT.

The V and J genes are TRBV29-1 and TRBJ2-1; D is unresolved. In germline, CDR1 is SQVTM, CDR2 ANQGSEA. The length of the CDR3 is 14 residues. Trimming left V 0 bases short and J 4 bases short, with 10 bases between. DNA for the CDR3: TGCAGCGTTGAAGACGACATAGAGTACAATGAGCAGTTCTTC. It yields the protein CSVEDDIEYNEQFF.

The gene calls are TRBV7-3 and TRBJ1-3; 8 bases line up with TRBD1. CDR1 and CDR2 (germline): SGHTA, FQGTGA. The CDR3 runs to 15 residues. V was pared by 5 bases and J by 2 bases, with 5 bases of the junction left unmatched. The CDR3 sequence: CASSPRTGTGNTIYF. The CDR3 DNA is TGTGCCAGCAGCCCGAGGACAGGGACTGGAAACACCATATATTTT. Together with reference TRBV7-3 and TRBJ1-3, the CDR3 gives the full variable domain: GAGVSQTPSNKVTEKGKYVELRCDPISGHTALYWYRQSLGQGPEFLIYFQGTGAADDSGLPNDRFFAVRPEGSVSTLKIQRTERGDSAVYLCASSPRTGTGNTIYFGEGSWLTVV.

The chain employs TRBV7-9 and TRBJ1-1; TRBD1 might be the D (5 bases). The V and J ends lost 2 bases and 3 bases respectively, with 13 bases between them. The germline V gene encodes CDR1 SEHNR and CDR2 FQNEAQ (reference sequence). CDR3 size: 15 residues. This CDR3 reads CASSLLWRGDTEAFF. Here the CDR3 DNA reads TGTGCCAGCAGCTTATTATGGAGGGGCGACACTGAAGCTTTCTTT. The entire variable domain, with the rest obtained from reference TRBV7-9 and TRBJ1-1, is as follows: DTGVSQNPRHKITKRGQNVTFRCDPISEHNRLYWYRQTLGQGPEFLTYFQNEAQLEKSRLLSDRFSAERPKGSFSTLEIQRTEQGDSAMYLCASSLLWRGDTEAFFGQGTRLTVV.

The CDR3 nucleotides read TGTGCCAGCAGCTTAGCAGGTGGTGAAAAACTGTTTTTT. It is translated as CASSLAGGEKLFF. The rearrangement uses TRBV7-9 and TRBJ1-4; no firm D call. The germline V gene has CDR1 SEHNR and CDR2 FQNEAQ (reference sequence). Trimming shortened V by 0 bases and J by 7 bases, and 6 bases separated the two germline ends. The CDR3 spans 13 residues.

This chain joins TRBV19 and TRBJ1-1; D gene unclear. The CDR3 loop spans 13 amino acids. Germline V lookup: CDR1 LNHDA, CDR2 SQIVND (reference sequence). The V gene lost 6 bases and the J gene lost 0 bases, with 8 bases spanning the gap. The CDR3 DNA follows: TGTGCCAGTAGGGAGGGAGTGAACACTGAAGCTTTCTTT. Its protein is CASREGVNTEAFF.

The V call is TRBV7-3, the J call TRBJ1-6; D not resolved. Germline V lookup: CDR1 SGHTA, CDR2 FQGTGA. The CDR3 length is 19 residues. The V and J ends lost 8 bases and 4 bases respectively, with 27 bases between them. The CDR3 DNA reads TGTGCCAGCGGACGATACTGGCAGAATACGAAATCATATAATTCACCCCTCCACTTT. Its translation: CASGRYWQNTKSYNSPLHF.

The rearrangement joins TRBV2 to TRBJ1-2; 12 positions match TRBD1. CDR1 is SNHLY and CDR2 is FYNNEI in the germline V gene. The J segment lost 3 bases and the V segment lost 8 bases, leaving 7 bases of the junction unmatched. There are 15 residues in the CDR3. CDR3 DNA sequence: TGTGCCAGCTTTGCCGGGACAGGGGGCGACTATGGCTACACCTTC. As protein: CASFAGTGGDYGYTF.

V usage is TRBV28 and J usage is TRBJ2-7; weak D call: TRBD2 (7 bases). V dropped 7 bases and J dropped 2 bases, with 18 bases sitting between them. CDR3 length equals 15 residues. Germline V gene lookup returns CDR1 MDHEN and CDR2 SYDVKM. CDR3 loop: CASTSSRRGPYEQYF. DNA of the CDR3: TGTGCCAGCACCTCCTCCCGGCGGGGGCCCTACGAGCAGTACTTC.

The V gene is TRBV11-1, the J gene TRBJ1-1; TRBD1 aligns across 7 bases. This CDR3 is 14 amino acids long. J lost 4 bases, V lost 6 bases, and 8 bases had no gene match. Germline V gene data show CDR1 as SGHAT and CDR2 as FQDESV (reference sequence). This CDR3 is CASSTGVRITEAFF. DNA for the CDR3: TGTGCCAGCAGTACAGGGGTTCGAATCACTGAAGCTTTCTTT.

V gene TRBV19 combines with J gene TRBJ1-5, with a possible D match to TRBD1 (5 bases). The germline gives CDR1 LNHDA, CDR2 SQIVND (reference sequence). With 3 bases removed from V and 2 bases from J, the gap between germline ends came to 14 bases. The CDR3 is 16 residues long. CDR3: CASSILGATGNQPQHF. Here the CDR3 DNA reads TGTGCCAGTAGTATCCTAGGGGCGACGGGCAATCAGCCCCAGCATTTT.

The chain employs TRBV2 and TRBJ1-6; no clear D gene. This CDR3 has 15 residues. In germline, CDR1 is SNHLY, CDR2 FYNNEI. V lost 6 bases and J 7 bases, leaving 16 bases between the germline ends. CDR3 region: CASRSSGSGNSPLHF. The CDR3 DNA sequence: TGTGCCAGCAGGTCTTCGGGGAGTGGAAATTCACCCCTCCACTTT.